This T cell receptor (beta chain) was sequenced during a study of STAT3 mutations in large granular lymphocyte leukemia. Whole-study context: 40% of treated T-LGLL patients showed hematologic response to immunosuppression.

This clone has only one observation. Its target is unknown. Study-level points and caveats: Every T-cell large granular lymphocyte leukemia patient had at least one immunodominant TCR beta clonotype. A small but highly pathogenic clone may have been missed.

With V trimmed by 3 bases and J by 4 bases, 12 bases remained unmatched. Germline V gene sequence: CDR1 MGHRA, CDR2 YSYEKL. The CDR3 sequence is 17 residues long. The data were produced by immunoSEQ multiplex PCR, yet TCRdb's version contains in-frame clones alone and is incomplete. There are roughly 29,000 clones in the sample; about 83% occur only once, and 25% to 35% lies in the top ten. This clonotype originated in a woman in her forties or fifties with T-cell large granular lymphocyte leukemia. Some clones in this sample may be carry-over from other donors' samples. Sequenced sample: peripheral blood mononuclear cells. This chain joins TRBV4-1 and TRBJ1-2, with 9 bases aligning to TRBD1. The DNA for the CDR3 is TGCGCCAGCAGCCACGACTTAACAGGGGGCCCTTCCTATGGCTACACCTTC. It yields the protein CASSHDLTGGPSYGYTF.